The present entry profiles one T cell receptor beta chain with its context. Its antigen is currently unknown. One entry per CDR3 protein, called by TCRdb with MiXCR from the RT-PCR reads. The top ten hold approximately 10% of the sample, which has about 800,000 distinct CDR3 sequences, roughly 20% seen once. Trimming shortened V by 0 bases and J by 6 bases, and 14 bases separated the two germline ends. The germline V gene has CDR1 SGHNT and CDR2 YYREEE (reference sequence). The CDR3 contains 15 residues. This specimen belongs to a study of response to subunit inactivated influenza vaccine. Study observations and caveats: Researchers suggested that each seasonal influenza vaccination recruits few new T cells.

The sequenced sample was PBMCs from blood, obtained roughly 5 days after vaccination. This TCR was sampled from a man aged 50 to 60 who received an inactivated influenza vaccine. J is TRBJ2-3 and V is TRBV5-4; maybe TRBD2 (6 bases). The CDR3 loop is CASSLASDQWDTQYF. The CDR3 nucleotides are TGTGCCAGCAGCTTGGCTAGCGACCAGTGGGATACGCAGTATTTT.